This passage covers 18 T cell receptor beta chains from one sample sequenced in a study of blood T cell repertoires in COVID-19. Libraries were prepared by immunoSEQ multiplex PCR; TCRdb keeps only in-frame clonotypes and omits some of them. The repertoire holds 65,000 to 90,000 clones, approximately 90% seen once, with around 7% in the top ten. The sequenced sample was peripheral blood. The receptors were gathered from a woman at least 80 years old with acute or convalescent COVID-19.

V usage is TRBV5-4 and J usage is TRBJ2-5; the D gene is possibly TRBD2 (5 bases). The CDR3 consists of 13 residues. Trimming removed 3 bases at V and 1 base at J, with 7 bases between. CDR1 is SGHNT and CDR2 is YYREEE in the germline V gene (reference sequence). CDR3 sequence: CASSSGFQETQYF. The CDR3 region has the DNA TGTGCCAGCAGCTCGGGATTCCAAGAGACCCAGTACTTC.

The chain is built from TRBV7-2 and TRBJ2-7; tentative D call: TRBD1 (6 bases). Germline assignment: CDR1 SGHTA and CDR2 FQGNSA. The CDR3 sequence is 14 residues long. The V gene lost 1 base and the J gene lost 2 bases, with 9 bases spanning the gap. The CDR3 is CASSLGQATYEQYF. The CDR3 region has the DNA TGTGCCAGCAGCTTAGGACAGGCCACCTACGAGCAGTACTTC.

The gene calls are TRBV6-5 and TRBJ1-4, with 9 positions matching TRBD1. V lost 5 bases to trimming and J lost 3 bases; unmatched junction nucleotides: 4. The CDR3 spans 15 residues. The germline V gene encodes CDR1 MNHEY and CDR2 SVGAGI. For the CDR3, the DNA is TGTGCCAGCAGTACAGGGGGCATTGCTAATGAAAAACTGTTTTTT. Its protein is CASSTGGIANEKLFF.

The chain links TRBV27 to TRBJ1-1; 9 nucleotides agree with TRBD1. V was pared by 8 bases and J by 8 bases, with 12 bases of the junction left unmatched. The CDR3 totals 14 residues. In germline, CDR1 is MNHEY, CDR2 SMNVEV (reference sequence). The CDR3 protein is CASSYRGTGREAFF. The CDR3, as DNA: TGTGCCAGCTCCTACAGGGGGACAGGGAGAGAAGCTTTCTTT.

The rearrangement joins TRBV19 to TRBJ2-7; tentative D call: TRBD1 (5 bases). Looked up from germline, CDR1 is LNHDA and CDR2 is SQIVND (reference sequence). Trimming took off 3 bases at V and 6 bases at J, with 15 bases between the two ends. This CDR3 comprises 14 residues. CDR3 protein: CASSISIGEFEQYF. In DNA, the CDR3 is TGTGCCAGTAGTATCTCGATAGGGGAATTCGAGCAGTACTTC. Based on the CDR3 plus reference TRBV19 and TRBJ2-7, the full variable domain is DGGITQSPKYLFRKEGQNVTLSCEQNLNHDAMYWYRQDPGQGLRLIYYSQIVNDFQKGDIAEGYSVSREKKESFPLTVTSAQKNPTAFYLCASSISIGEFEQYFGPGTRLTVT.

The chain recombines TRBV4-2 with TRBJ2-5; 7 bases are a match to TRBD1. Losses at the gene ends were 1 base for V and 5 bases for J; bases not matched to a gene: 4. Per the germline V gene, CDR1 is LGHNA and CDR2 is YNFKEQ. The CDR3 has 14 residues. This chain's CDR3 is CASSQAGGSETQYF. The CDR3 DNA follows: TGTGCCAGCAGCCAAGCAGGGGGATCTGAGACCCAGTACTTC.

CDR3 region: CASSFGGNTIYF. CDR3 sequence (DNA): TGCGCCAGCAGCTTCGGGGGAAACACCATATATTTT. V is TRBV5-1 and J is TRBJ1-3; D ambiguous. CDR3 length: 12 residues. Germline loops: CDR1 SGHRS, CDR2 YFSETQ. The ends were cut back, 2 bases at V and 4 bases at J, with 4 bases in the middle.

V is TRBV7-8 and J is TRBJ1-1; D is perhaps TRBD1 (6 bases). The germline gives CDR1 SGHVS, CDR2 FQNEAQ. This CDR3 is 14 amino acids long. Trimming removed 5 bases from V and 3 bases from J, with 13 bases in between. The CDR3 coding sequence is TGTGCCAGCAGCCAGGACAGTCGTCACACTGAAGCTTTCTTT. Its protein product is CASSQDSRHTEAFF.

This clone was recorded many times. The V gene is TRBV24-1, the J gene TRBJ1-2, with 9 bases lining up with TRBD1. Germline V gene lookup returns CDR1 KGHDR and CDR2 SFDVKD. This CDR3 comprises 12 residues. Germline trimming cut 8 bases from V and 6 bases from J; bases unmatched to any gene: 3. CDR3 bases: TGTGCCACCAAGACAGGGGGAGATGGCTACACCTTC. As protein: CATKTGGDGYTF.

The chain is built from TRBV19 and TRBJ1-6, with D unclear. The CDR3 is made up of 15 amino acids. In germline, CDR1 is LNHDA, CDR2 SQIVND (reference sequence). V was clipped by 9 bases and J by 5 bases, with 17 bases between them. CDR3 coding DNA: TGTGCCAGCGTGGGAGGTCTGTCCGATAATTCACCCCTCCACTTT. Protein product: CASVGGLSDNSPLHF.

The chain combines TRBV6-5 with TRBJ1-2, with TRBD1 identical over 8 bases. Germline values: CDR1 MNHEY, CDR2 SVGAGI. This CDR3 comprises 13 residues. Trimming removed 8 bases from V and 1 base from J; junction bases left unmatched: 3. CDR3 sequence: CASVGQVNYGYTF. The CDR3 coding sequence is TGTGCCAGCGTGGGACAGGTTAACTATGGCTACACCTTC.

This clone was counted only a few times. V and J are TRBV19 and TRBJ1-5; 7 nucleotides line up with TRBD1. V trimming: 5 bases; J trimming: 6 bases; junction bases outside the gene matches: 13. Germline loops: CDR1 LNHDA, CDR2 SQIVND (reference sequence). This CDR3 spans 16 amino acids. The DNA for the CDR3 is TGTGCCAGTAGTCCACGATTAGGGGGCGGAGGTCAGCCCCAGCATTTT. It yields the protein CASSPRLGGGGQPQHF.

The CDR3 DNA reads TGTGCCAGCAGCTTATCCGGACAGGGAGGTAATCAGCCCCAGCATTTT. It translates to CASSLSGQGGNQPQHF. The chain couples TRBV7-2 to TRBJ1-5; 8 nucleotides match TRBD1. From germline, CDR1 is SGHTA and CDR2 FQGNSA. V dropped 2 bases and J dropped 4; count of bases not matched to a gene: 7. There are 16 residues in the CDR3.

The rearrangement joins TRBV6-6 to TRBJ1-6; tentative D call: TRBD1 (6 bases). V was clipped by 0 bases and J by 7 bases, with 7 bases between them. Germline V lookup: CDR1 MNHNY, CDR2 SVGAGI (reference sequence). This CDR3 spans 14 amino acids. The CDR3 region is CASSYSTGNSPLHF. The CDR3 region has the DNA TGTGCCAGCAGTTACTCCACAGGGAATTCACCCCTCCACTTT.

The V and J genes are TRBV5-1 and TRBJ2-1; TRBD1 matches 9 bases. V lost 0 bases and J lost 6; bases outside the gene matches: 1. The CDR3 covers 14 residues. Germline loops: CDR1 SGHRS, CDR2 YFSETQ. In DNA form, the CDR3 reads TGCGCCAGCAGCTTGGTGGACAGGGGCAATGAGCAGTTCTTC. This translates into CASSLVDRGNEQFF.

V gene TRBV15 combines with J gene TRBJ2-2; TRBD1 aligns across 12 bases. The CDR3 loop spans 17 amino acids. Trimming at V came to 0 bases and at J to 6 bases, leaving 5 bases not matched to a gene. CDR1 is LNHNV, CDR2 YYDKDF, per germline (reference sequence). CDR3 bases: TGTGCCACCAGCAGAGATAGGGACAGGGGGCTCGCCGGGGAGCTGTTTTTT. Its translation is CATSRDRDRGLAGELFF.

The chain links TRBV20-1 to TRBJ2-7; D is unclear. The germline V gene encodes CDR1 DFQATT and CDR2 SNEGSKA (reference sequence). The CDR3 has 11 residues. With 6 bases removed from V and 6 bases from J, the gap between germline ends came to 12 bases. CDR3 protein: CSAAGQSEQYF. The CDR3 nucleotides read TGCAGTGCGGCAGGCCAGAGCGAGCAGTACTTC.

This clone turned up a few times. This chain uses TRBV3-1 (or the pseudogene TRBV3-2) with TRBJ1-5, with no clear D. Germline CDR1 is LGHDT and CDR2 is YNNKEL (reference sequence). This CDR3 spans 16 amino acids. Trimming cost V 1 base and J 2 bases, with 12 bases left between them. In DNA form, the CDR3 reads TGTGCCAGCAGCCAAGGCTCCCCAGTTGGCAATCAGCCCCAGCATTTT. Translation: CASSQGSPVGNQPQHF.